The 21 T cell receptor beta chains below come from one sample, sequenced in a study of tissue-resident memory T cells in lung cancer. Sorting of CD8+ T cells was based on CD103 expression. Whole-study results and caveats: Per patient, the most expanded clonotype made up on average roughly 18% of TRM cells.

Each TCR sequencing library carried unique molecular identifiers. MiXCR, applied by TCRdb to the reads, yields one record per CDR3 protein. This sample has 290 or so distinct CDR3 sequences, with less than 25% found just once. What these receptors recognize is not known. Sequencing was done on a sample of CD103+ CD8+ T cells from lung tumor tissue. All receptors derive from a human donor with treatment-naive lung cancer (subtype not recorded).

The chain has TRBV6-2 or TRBV6-3 and TRBJ2-7, with D tentatively TRBD1 (6 bases). Per the germline V gene, CDR1 is MNHEY and CDR2 is SVGEGT. The CDR3 is 14 residues long. The germline V and J ends were trimmed by 2 bases and 3 bases, with 11 bases remaining between them. This CDR3 is CASSYGAGDYEQYF. The CDR3 DNA follows: TGTGCCAGCAGTTACGGGGCAGGGGACTACGAGCAGTACTTC.

The chain couples TRBV7-9 to TRBJ2-7, with 8 bases identical to TRBD1. This CDR3 contains 15 residues. V trimming: 2 bases; J trimming: 6 bases; junction bases outside the gene matches: 9. Germline-derived CDR1 and CDR2 are SEHNR and FQNEAQ (reference sequence). In DNA, the CDR3 is TGTGCCAGCAGCTTACAGGGGGCGAGGGCGACCGAGCAGTACTTC. Protein sequence: CASSLQGARATEQYF.

Within the sample, this clonotype is large. The chain couples TRBV27 to TRBJ2-7; TRBD2 matches at 7 bases. The V gene end was trimmed by 5 bases and the J gene end by 2 bases; junction bases not matched to a gene: 0. The CDR3 contains 12 residues. From germline, CDR1 is MNHEY and CDR2 SMNVEV (reference sequence). CDR3 sequence: CASSAGAYEQYF. In DNA form, the CDR3 reads TGTGCCAGCAGTGCGGGAGCCTACGAGCAGTACTTC.

With respect to this clonotype: A read error is the likely source, as a far larger clone sits one nucleotide away. This chain uses TRBV6-2 or TRBV6-3 with TRBJ2-5; D may be TRBD2 (6 bases). CDR1 and CDR2 from the germline V gene are MNHEY and SVGEGT. The CDR3 length is 14 residues. The CDR3, as DNA: TGTGCCAGCAGTTTGGAGGGTCGGCAAGAGAGCCAGTACTTC. Protein: CASSLEGRQESQYF.

By proportion, this clonotype is large. The rearrangement uses TRBV7-9 and TRBJ2-1; 14 bases line up with TRBD2. This CDR3 is 18 amino acids long. V was clipped by 3 bases and J by 13 bases; unmatched bases: 17. Germline assignment: CDR1 SEHNR and CDR2 FQNEAQ (reference sequence). The DNA for the CDR3 is TGTGCCAGCAGCTTTGGCACAAGGACTAGCGGGAGGTACTCGATCCAGTTCTTC. Translated: CASSFGTRTSGRYSIQFF.

V is TRBV28 and J is TRBJ2-7; perhaps TRBD1 as D (6 bases). This CDR3 has 13 amino acids. In germline, CDR1 is MDHEN, CDR2 SYDVKM. Trimming removed 5 bases at V and 5 bases at J, with 13 bases between. For the CDR3, the DNA is TGTGCCAGCAGTCCTACAGGGTTCAACGAGCAGTACTTC. Protein sequence: CASSPTGFNEQYF.

This clonotype qualifies as large. The gene calls are TRBV20-1 and TRBJ2-1, with TRBD2 matching over 10 bases. V gave up 6 bases and J gave up 4 bases; unmatched junction bases: 9. The germline CDR1 and CDR2 sequences are DFQATT and SNEGSKA (reference sequence). CDR3 size: 15 residues. The chain's CDR3 is CSAPLSGGLYNEQFF. The CDR3 nucleotides read TGCAGTGCACCCCTTAGCGGGGGGTTGTACAATGAGCAGTTCTTC.

The V call is TRBV7-6, the J call TRBJ2-7, with 11 bases lining up with TRBD2. From germline, CDR1 is SGHVS and CDR2 FNYEAQ. CDR3 size: 16 residues. Losses at the gene ends were 2 bases for V and 1 base for J; bases not matched to a gene: 4. CDR3 nucleotides: TGTGCCAGCAGCTTACTAGCGGGAGGAATATCCTACGAGCAGTACTTC. This gives the protein CASSLLAGGISYEQYF.

This clonotype was detected only once. One end of the junction fails to match germline, which may point to a read error. The genes are TRBV9 and TRBJ2-2; D is possibly TRBD1 or TRBD2 (5 bases each). Germline V gene lookup returns CDR1 SGDLS and CDR2 YYNGEE. This CDR3 is 13 amino acids long. CDR3 amino acids: CASSAGKKGERFF. The CDR3 region has the DNA TGTGCCAGCAGCGCAGGGAAAAAAGGGGAGCGGTTTTTT. Complete variable domain (other parts from reference TRBV9 and TRBJ2-2): DSGVTQTPKHLITATGQRVTLRCSPRSGDLSVYWYQQSLDQGLQFLIQYYNGEERAKGNILERFSAQQFPDLHSELNLSSLELGDSALYFCASSAGKKGERFFGEGSRLTVL.

By frequency in the sample, this clonotype is large. V usage is TRBV2 and J usage is TRBJ2-7; 7 nucleotides align to TRBD2. CDR1 SNHLY and CDR2 FYNNEI come from the germline V gene. The junction had 9 bases not matched to a gene; V was cut back by 7 bases and J by 0 bases. This CDR3 spans 15 amino acids. CDR3 DNA sequence: TGTGCCAGCAAAATGGAGGGAGGGCCCTCCTACGAGCAGTACTTC. Protein product: CASKMEGGPSYEQYF.

Notes on this clonotype: Since the CDR3 does not end with the conserved phenylalanine or tryptophan, this likely comes from a read error. V is TRBV12-3 or TRBV12-4 and J is TRBJ2-7; D is unclear. V dropped 3 bases and J dropped 4 bases, with 13 bases sitting between them. CDR3 length: 14 residues. For the CDR3, the DNA is TGTGCCAGCAGTTTCCATTCCAGCTTTTACGAGCAGTACTAC. It specifies CASSFHSSFYEQYY.

The chain joins TRBV10-3 to TRBJ1-3; D gene uncertain. Germline V gene lookup returns CDR1 ENHRY and CDR2 SYGVKD. CDR3 length: 14 residues. The V end lost 3 bases, the J end lost 2 bases, and 8 bases lay between the germline ends. The CDR3 nucleotides are TGTGCCATCAGTGATGTAGATACTGGAAACACCATATATTTT. As protein: CAISDVDTGNTIYF.

By sample fraction, this clonotype is large. The gene calls are TRBV28 and TRBJ1-1, with D perhaps matching TRBD1 (5 bases). Between the trimmed V and J ends, which lost 5 bases and 5 bases, there was a span of 15 bases. There are 14 residues in the CDR3. Germline CDR1 reads MDHEN; CDR2 reads SYDVKM. CDR3 sequence (DNA): TGTGCCAGCAGTGCGGGGACGGTTGGAACTGAAGCTTTCTTT. This translates into CASSAGTVGTEAFF.

This chain uses TRBV28 with TRBJ2-7; D gene unclear. Germline CDR1 is MDHEN and CDR2 is SYDVKM. V lost 7 bases, J lost 1 base, and 11 bases lay in between. The CDR3 consists of 13 residues. CDR3: CASTLEFSYEQYF. In DNA, the CDR3 is TGTGCCAGCACCTTAGAGTTTTCCTACGAGCAGTACTTC.

The rearrangement joins TRBV7-9 to TRBJ2-1; 9 bases match TRBD2. Trimming took 1 base from V and 2 from J; bases not matched to a gene: 9. The germline V gene has CDR1 SEHNR and CDR2 FQNEAQ (reference sequence). CDR3 length equals 18 residues. The CDR3 DNA is TGTGCCAGCAGCTTAGGGGAGCGACTAGCGGTTACCTACAATGAGCAGTTCTTC. Its protein product is CASSLGERLAVTYNEQFF.

This clonotype is labeled large (0.1 to 1%). The chain employs TRBV4-1 and TRBJ1-5; D remains ambiguous. The CDR3 runs to 16 residues. The V and J ends lost 0 bases and 3 bases respectively, with 12 bases between them. From germline, CDR1 is MGHRA and CDR2 YSYEKL. CDR3 sequence: CASSQDLGMHNQPQHF. In nucleotides, the CDR3 is TGCGCCAGCAGCCAAGATCTAGGGATGCACAATCAGCCCCAGCATTTT.

By share, this clonotype ranks as large. This chain links TRBV20-1 with TRBJ2-1, with 10 positions matching TRBD2. Germline lookup yields CDR1 DFQATT and CDR2 SNEGSKA (reference sequence). With V trimmed by 2 bases and J by 10 bases, 11 bases remained unmatched. The CDR3 contains 15 residues. The chain's CDR3 is CSARLAGALRFEQFF. Written as DNA, the CDR3 is TGCAGTGCTAGACTAGCGGGAGCCTTAAGGTTCGAGCAGTTCTTC.

This clonotype is large (0.1 to 1%) in the sample. The V gene is TRBV27, the J gene TRBJ2-2; 8 bases align to TRBD1. V was pared by 5 bases and J by 3 bases, with 8 bases of the junction left unmatched. Germline V CDR1 and CDR2: MNHEY, SMNVEV (reference sequence). The CDR3 consists of 16 residues. The chain's CDR3 is CASSEGQALYTGELFF. The DNA for the CDR3 is TGTGCCAGCAGTGAGGGACAGGCCTTGTACACCGGGGAGCTGTTTTTT.

The chain combines TRBV29-1 with TRBJ2-1; D is undetermined. In germline, CDR1 is SQVTM, CDR2 ANQGSEA. This CDR3 has 16 amino acids. The V end was cut by 1 base, the J end by 0 bases, with 13 bases between. In DNA, the CDR3 is TGCAGCGTTGAAGGCCGGACCTCCAGCTCCTACAATGAGCAGTTCTTC. Translating it yields CSVEGRTSSSYNEQFF.

The chain is built from TRBV7-3 and TRBJ1-1; D remains unclear. Per the germline V gene, CDR1 is SGHTA and CDR2 is FQGTGA. This CDR3 is built from 13 residues. Between the trimmed V and J ends, which lost 5 bases and 8 bases, there was a span of 15 bases. The CDR3 DNA is TGTGCCAGCAGCGGAAGAGGGAAAAAGGAAGCTTTCTTT. This sequence encodes CASSGRGKKEAFF.

This clonotype is deemed medium-sized. This chain uses TRBV24-1 with TRBJ2-3, with TRBD1 identical over 11 bases. Germline V gene lookup returns CDR1 KGHDR and CDR2 SFDVKD. The CDR3 runs to 15 residues. V was pared by 5 bases and J by 4 bases, with 4 bases of the junction left unmatched. The CDR3 DNA reads as TGTGCCACCAGTGGGAGGGACAGGGGGTCAGATACGCAGTATTTT. Amino acids: CATSGRDRGSDTQYF.